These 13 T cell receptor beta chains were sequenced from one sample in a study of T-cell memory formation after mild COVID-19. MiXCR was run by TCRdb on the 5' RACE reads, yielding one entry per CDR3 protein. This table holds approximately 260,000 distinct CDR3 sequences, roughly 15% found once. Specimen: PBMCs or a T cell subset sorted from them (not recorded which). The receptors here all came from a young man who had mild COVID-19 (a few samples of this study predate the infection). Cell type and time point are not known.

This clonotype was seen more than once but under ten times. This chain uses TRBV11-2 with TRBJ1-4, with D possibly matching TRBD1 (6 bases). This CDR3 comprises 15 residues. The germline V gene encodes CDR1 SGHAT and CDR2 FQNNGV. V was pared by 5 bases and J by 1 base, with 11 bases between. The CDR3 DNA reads TGTGCCAGCAGCCCCGAGGGGGGAACTAATGAAAAACTGTTTTTT. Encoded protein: CASSPEGGTNEKLFF. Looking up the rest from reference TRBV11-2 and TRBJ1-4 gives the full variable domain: EAGVAQSPRYKIIEKRQSVAFWCNPISGHATLYWYQQILGQGPKLLIQFQNNGVVDDSQLPKDRFSAERLKGVDSTLKIQPAKLEDSAVYLCASSPEGGTNEKLFFGSGTQLSVL.

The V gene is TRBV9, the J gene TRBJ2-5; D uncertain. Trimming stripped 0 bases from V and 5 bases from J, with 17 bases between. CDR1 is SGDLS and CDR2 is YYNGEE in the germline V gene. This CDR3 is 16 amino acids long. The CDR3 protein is CASSVASSSSRETQYF. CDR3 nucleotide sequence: TGTGCCAGCAGCGTAGCCTCCTCCAGTTCCAGGGAGACCCAGTACTTC.

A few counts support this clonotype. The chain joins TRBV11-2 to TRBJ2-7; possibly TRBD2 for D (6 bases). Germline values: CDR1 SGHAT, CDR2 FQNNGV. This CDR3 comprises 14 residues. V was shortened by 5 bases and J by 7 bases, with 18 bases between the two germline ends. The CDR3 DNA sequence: TGTGCCAGCAGCGTAGGCCCCGGGGGAAGTGAGCAGTACGTC. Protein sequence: CASSVGPGGSEQYV.

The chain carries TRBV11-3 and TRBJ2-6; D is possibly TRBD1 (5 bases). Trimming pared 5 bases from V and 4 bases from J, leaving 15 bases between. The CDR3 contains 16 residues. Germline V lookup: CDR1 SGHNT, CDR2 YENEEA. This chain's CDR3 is CASSKSGMAGANVLTF. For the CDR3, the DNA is TGTGCCAGCAGCAAATCAGGGATGGCAGGGGCCAACGTCCTGACTTTC.

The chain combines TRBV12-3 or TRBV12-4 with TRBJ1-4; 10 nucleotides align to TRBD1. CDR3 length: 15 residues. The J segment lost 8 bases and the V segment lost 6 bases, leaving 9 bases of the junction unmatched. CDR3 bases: TGTGCCAGCAGCCGTGACAGGGGGCCCCGGGAAAAACTGTTTTTT. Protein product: CASSRDRGPREKLFF.

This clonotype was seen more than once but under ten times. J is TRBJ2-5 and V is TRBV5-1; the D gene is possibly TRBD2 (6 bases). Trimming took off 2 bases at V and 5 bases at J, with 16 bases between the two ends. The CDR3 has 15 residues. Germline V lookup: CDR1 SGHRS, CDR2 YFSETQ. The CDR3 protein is CASSFRQLGGETQYF. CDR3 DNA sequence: TGCGCCAGCAGCTTTAGGCAGCTTGGAGGGGAGACCCAGTACTTC.

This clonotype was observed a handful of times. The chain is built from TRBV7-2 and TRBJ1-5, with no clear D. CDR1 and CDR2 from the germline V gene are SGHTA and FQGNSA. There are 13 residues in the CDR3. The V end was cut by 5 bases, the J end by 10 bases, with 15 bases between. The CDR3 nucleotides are TGTGCCAGCAGCCCCGACCGTGAAGGTCCCCAGCATTTT. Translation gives CASSPDREGPQHF.

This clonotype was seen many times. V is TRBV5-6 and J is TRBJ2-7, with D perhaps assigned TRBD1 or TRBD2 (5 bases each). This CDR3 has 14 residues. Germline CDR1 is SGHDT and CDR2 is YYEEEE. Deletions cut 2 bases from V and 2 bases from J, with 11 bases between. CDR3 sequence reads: CASSFRDATYEQYV. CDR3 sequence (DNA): TGTGCCAGCAGCTTCCGGGACGCCACCTACGAGCAGTACGTC.

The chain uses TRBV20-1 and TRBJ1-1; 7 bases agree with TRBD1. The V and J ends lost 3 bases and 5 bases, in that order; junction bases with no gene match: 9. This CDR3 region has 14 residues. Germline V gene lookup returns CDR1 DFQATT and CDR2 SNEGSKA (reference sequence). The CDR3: CSARTDREGTEAFF. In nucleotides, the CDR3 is TGCAGTGCTAGGACCGACAGGGAGGGGACTGAAGCTTTCTTT.

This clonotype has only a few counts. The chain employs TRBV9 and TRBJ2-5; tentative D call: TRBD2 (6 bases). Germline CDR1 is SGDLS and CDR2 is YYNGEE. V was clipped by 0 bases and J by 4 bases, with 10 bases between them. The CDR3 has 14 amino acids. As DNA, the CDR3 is TGTGCCAGCAGCGTAGCCGGGGGAGGAGAGACCCAGTACTTC. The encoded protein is CASSVAGGGETQYF.

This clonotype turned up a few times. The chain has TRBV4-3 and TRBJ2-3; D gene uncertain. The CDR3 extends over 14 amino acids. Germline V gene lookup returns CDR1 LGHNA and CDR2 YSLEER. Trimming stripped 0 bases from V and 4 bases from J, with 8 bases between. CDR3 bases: TGCGCCAGCAGCCAAGAAGGGCCCTCAGATACGCAGTATTTT. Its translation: CASSQEGPSDTQYF.

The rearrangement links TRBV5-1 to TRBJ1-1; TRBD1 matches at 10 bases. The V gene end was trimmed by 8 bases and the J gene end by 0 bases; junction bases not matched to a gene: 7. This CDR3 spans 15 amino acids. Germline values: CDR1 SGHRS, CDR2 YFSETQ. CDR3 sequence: CASRPGQGMNTEAFF. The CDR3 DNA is TGCGCCAGTCGACCGGGACAGGGGATGAACACTGAAGCTTTCTTT.

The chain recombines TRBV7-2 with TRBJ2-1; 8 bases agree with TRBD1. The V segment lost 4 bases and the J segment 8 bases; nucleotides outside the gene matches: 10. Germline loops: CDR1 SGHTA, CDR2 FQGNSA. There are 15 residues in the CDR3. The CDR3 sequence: CASSYSGQVSYEQFF. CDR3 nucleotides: TGTGCCAGCAGCTACTCGGGACAGGTATCGTATGAGCAGTTCTTC.